This record covers a single TCR beta chain. Its antigen is currently not known. It has no much larger one-base neighbor in the sample; base qualities were not kept. The TCR beta chain CDR3 region was sequenced with the immunoSEQ assay. Turning to the authors' computational methods: For every specimen, the T-cell fraction, clonal dominance and maximum TCR clone frequency were calculated. TCRdb took over this immuneACCESS table, retaining in-frame rearrangements with V and J assigned. Such tables are incomplete; in checked studies, under half of the missing clones stem from an unresolved V gene, and the remainder is unexplained. That table supplies the V and J calls and clone size; D and trimming were determined from the DNA. This sample gives about 13,000 clones in total; roughly 65% of them show up just once. The ten largest clones take up 7% to 9.5% of the sample. The CDR3 runs 17 residues from the cysteine to the phenylalanine. Just the 51-base CDR3 DNA is kept, in frame starting at base 1. The CDR1 and CDR2 encoded by the germline V gene are SGDLS and YYNGEE. V is shortened by 0 bases, J by 0 bases, and the region joining them spans 12 bases.

At transurethral resection, specimens of the bladder lesions were collected and then stored at -80C. DNA was isolated from the bladder specimens obtained at transurethral resection. The data were obtained in a study of T cell repertoires in urothelial bladder cancer (dated by TCRdb to 2018 to 2020). Concerning the study at large: Of the approximately 12 resected lesions, three were clinical stage cT0, three were cTa, three were cT1 and three were cT2 or greater. TCR repertoire clonality in bladder tumors was compared with TCR repertoire clonality in benign bladder inflammation. A total of eleven to twelve patients who had bladder lesions and were undergoing transurethral resection were prospectively identified. Around eleven resected bladder lesions, made up of urothelial carcinoma (UC+) and benign (UC-) specimens, were studied. Results and caveats for the whole study, not just this receptor: Urothelial carcinoma specimens contained fewer T cells than benign specimens, with a median of approximately 5,100 versus 26,000. A single T-cell clone reached up to roughly 15% of infiltrating lymphocytes in carcinoma specimens, compared with less than 2.5% in benign specimens. Carcinoma specimens had a median tumor infiltrating lymphocyte percentage of about 2%, while benign specimens had a median of approximately 12%.

The sample was tumor-infiltrating cells from bladder cancer. This clonotype originated in a human donor with urothelial carcinoma. This receptor chain uses TRBV9 and TRBJ2-2; the D region possibly corresponds to TRBD1 (7 bases align). The CDR3 reads as follows: CASSVGRDRANTGELFF. The sequenced DNA is TGTGCCAGCAGCGTAGGGAGGGACAGAGCGAACACCGGGGAGCTGTTTTTT.